This T cell receptor beta chain derives from a study of CD8+CD57+ T cells in acquired aplastic anemia. Across the whole study: Isolated CD4+ and CD8+ cells, once sorted, yielded DNA averaging about 3.2 ug.

Using genomic DNA as the template, TCR beta VDJ and CDR3 profiling was carried out. TCRdb re-derived calls from the reads in MiXCR, one entry per CDR3 protein. The sample contains 250,000 to 300,000 distinct CDR3 sequences, 45% to 65% of which appear only once. By flow cytometry, patients selected for sequencing had shown an expansion of CD8+CD57+ cells. Severe acquired aplastic anemia was diagnosed in all patients. This CDR3 is 13 amino acids long. V shed 5 bases and J 5 bases; nucleotides not matched to a gene: 3. Germline CDR1 and CDR2: MNHEY and SMNVEV (reference sequence). The chain links TRBV27 to TRBJ2-5; 9 bases agree with TRBD1. The sample comprised sorted CD4+, CD8+, or CD8+CD57+ T cells (not recorded which) from PBMCs. The sequence came from a human donor with aplastic anemia. Here the CDR3 DNA reads TGTGCCAGCAGTGGGGACAGGGCGGAGACCCAGTACTTC. Residues: CASSGDRAETQYF.